The 21 T cell receptor beta chains reported below all come from one sample, sequenced in a study of blood T cell repertoires in COVID-19. Some clones are missing from TCRdb's copy, which holds only in-frame ones; the method was immunoSEQ multiplex PCR. The repertoire has about 210,000 clones, almost 90% of them found once; the top ten carry 1.5%. Sequencing input: peripheral blood. Receptors were obtained from a young man with active or convalescent COVID-19.

Details on this clone: This sample includes further DNA sequences coding for the same CDR3. The chain links TRBV27 to TRBJ1-5, with 10 bases matching TRBD1. CDR3 size: 13 residues. Germline trimming cut 3 bases from V and 7 bases from J; bases unmatched to any gene: 0. Germline CDR1 reads MNHEY; CDR2 reads SMNVEV (reference sequence). The CDR3 sequence is CASSLTGGQPQHF. CDR3 in DNA: TGTGCCAGCAGTTTGACAGGGGGCCAGCCCCAGCATTTT.

The table lists this clone with a few counts. The chain couples TRBV19 to TRBJ2-2, with D possibly TRBD1 on 5 matching bases. This CDR3 contains 16 residues. Trimming took 5 bases from V and 0 from J, leaving 13 bases between them. The germline gives CDR1 LNHDA, CDR2 SQIVND (reference sequence). The DNA of the CDR3 is TGTGCCAGTAGTTCGCACAGGTGGACGAACACCGGGGAGCTGTTTTTT. It translates to CASSSHRWTNTGELFF.

This clone was observed a single time. The chain is built from TRBV9 and TRBJ2-4; 11 bases are shared with TRBD2. V trimming: 4 bases; J trimming: 8 bases; junction bases outside the gene matches: 17. The CDR3 is made up of 18 amino acids. Germline CDR1 SGDLS, CDR2 YYNGEE. The CDR3 nucleotides read TGTGCCAGCAGCTTGGCTGGGGGGACTAGCGGTAGACGGGACATTCAGTACTTC. This encodes CASSLAGGTSGRRDIQYF.

Note on this clone: Other DNA sequences in this sample translate to the same CDR3. This chain connects TRBV5-1 to TRBJ1-4; TRBD1 aligns across 8 bases. Germline-derived CDR1 and CDR2 are SGHRS and YFSETQ. V lost 3 bases to trimming and J lost 8 bases; unmatched junction nucleotides: 6. The CDR3 spans 14 residues. The CDR3 is CASSSGQGGEKLFF. The CDR3 bases are TGCGCCAGCAGCTCAGGACAGGGTGGCGAAAAACTGTTTTTT.

The chain links TRBV5-4 to TRBJ2-2; D unclear. Germline V gives CDR1 SGHNT, CDR2 YYREEE (reference sequence). The germline V and J ends were trimmed by 0 bases and 5 bases, with 11 bases remaining between them. The CDR3 covers 15 residues. For the CDR3, the DNA is TGTGCCAGCAGCTTGGATGCACTTAAAACCGGGGAGCTGTTTTTT. Protein product: CASSLDALKTGELFF.

The rearrangement joins TRBV28 to TRBJ1-2, with TRBD1 as a possible D gene (6 bases). The CDR3 contains 16 residues. Trimming stripped 6 bases from V and 2 bases from J, with 19 bases between. In germline, CDR1 is MDHEN, CDR2 SYDVKM. CDR3 sequence: CASSLPGGLGNYGYTF. The CDR3 nucleotides are TGTGCCAGCAGCTTACCCGGGGGGCTTGGAAACTATGGCTACACCTTC.

The chain is built from TRBV6-1 and TRBJ2-6; maybe TRBD1 (5 bases). Germline CDR1 reads MNHNS; CDR2 reads SASEGT. V lost 1 base, J lost 2 bases, and 9 bases lay in between. The CDR3 has 16 amino acids. CDR3 loop: CASSEGMGPGANVLTF. CDR3 DNA sequence: TGTGCCAGCAGTGAAGGCATGGGGCCTGGGGCCAACGTCCTGACTTTC.

The chain joins TRBV29-1 to TRBJ1-3; the match to TRBD1 covers 8 bases. J was trimmed by 4 bases and V by 5 bases; bases with no gene match: 16. Germline CDR1 SQVTM, CDR2 ANQGSEA. This CDR3 spans 17 amino acids. The CDR3 DNA is TGCAGCGTTTCCACAGGACAGGGCTTTAGTTCAGGAAACACCATATATTTT. Residues: CSVSTGQGFSSGNTIYF. Full variable domain (outside the CDR3, taken from reference TRBV29-1 and TRBJ1-3): SAVISQKPSRDICQRGTSLTIQCQVDSQVTMMFWYRQQPGQSLTLIATANQGSEATYESGFVIDKFPISRPNLTFSTLTVSNMSPEDSSIYLCSVSTGQGFSSGNTIYFGEGSWLTVV.

The rearrangement links TRBV27 to TRBJ2-7; 8 positions agree with TRBD1. With 6 bases clipped from V and 9 bases from J, the junction kept 4 bases outside the gene matches. The germline CDR1 and CDR2 sequences are MNHEY and SMNVEV (reference sequence). The CDR3 is 11 amino acids. The CDR3 is CASRDRVGQYF. The CDR3, as DNA: TGTGCCAGCAGGGACAGGGTTGGGCAGTACTTC.

The V call is TRBV28, the J call TRBJ1-5; TRBD1 aligns across 7 bases. Trimming took 6 bases from V and 4 from J; bases not matched to a gene: 12. Germline assignment: CDR1 MDHEN and CDR2 SYDVKM. CDR3 length: 16 residues. CDR3 amino acids: CASRIRDSIQNQPQHF. In DNA, the CDR3 is TGTGCCAGCAGAATCCGGGACAGCATTCAAAATCAGCCCCAGCATTTT.

The chain uses TRBV5-1 and TRBJ1-3; D is possibly TRBD1 (5 bases). CDR3 length: 14 residues. The germline V gene encodes CDR1 SGHRS and CDR2 YFSETQ. V was shortened by 3 bases and J by 0 bases, with 7 bases between the two germline ends. The CDR3 is CASSSQDSGNTIYF. DNA of the CDR3: TGCGCCAGCAGCTCACAGGACTCTGGAAACACCATATATTTT.

CDR3 nucleotides: TGTGCCAGCAGCTTAACAGGGGGGCGGACTGAAGCTTTCTTT. Translated: CASSLTGGRTEAFF. The V and J genes are TRBV7-8 and TRBJ1-1, with 8 bases identical to TRBD1. This CDR3 has 14 residues. V gave up 2 bases and J gave up 5 bases; unmatched junction bases: 4. The germline V gene encodes CDR1 SGHVS and CDR2 FQNEAQ.

The V call is TRBV6-5, the J call TRBJ1-5; TRBD1 aligns across 7 bases. The V segment lost 4 bases and the J segment 9 bases; nucleotides outside the gene matches: 15. This CDR3 has 16 residues. Germline V lookup: CDR1 MNHEY, CDR2 SVGAGI. This CDR3 is CASSFTARTGLTPQHF. CDR3 DNA sequence: TGTGCCAGCAGTTTCACCGCAAGGACAGGTTTAACGCCCCAGCATTTT.

Concerning this clone itself: The sample contains more than one DNA sequence encoding this CDR3. The CDR3 reads CASSLLSRGTGELFF. The CDR3, as DNA: TGTGCCAGCAGCCTCCTGAGCAGGGGGACCGGGGAGCTGTTTTTT. The chain links TRBV7-3 to TRBJ2-2, with 7 bases lining up with TRBD1. CDR1 and CDR2 (germline): SGHTA, FQGTGA. CDR3 length: 15 amino acids. J was trimmed by 5 bases and V by 5 bases; bases with no gene match: 8.

The chain links TRBV27 to TRBJ1-6; D gene ambiguous. The V end was cut by 2 bases, the J end by 5 bases, with 10 bases between. The CDR3 spans 15 residues. CDR1 and CDR2 from the germline V gene are MNHEY and SMNVEV (reference sequence). The CDR3 spells CASSLTRANNSPLHF. Here the CDR3 DNA reads TGTGCCAGCAGTTTAACGCGGGCAAATAATTCACCCCTCCACTTT.

The rearrangement links TRBV9 to TRBJ2-3; 9 bases fit TRBD1. Germline V lookup: CDR1 SGDLS, CDR2 YYNGEE. Trimming took 2 bases from V and 0 from J; bases not matched to a gene: 10. The length of the CDR3 is 18 residues. The CDR3 DNA follows: TGTGCCAGCAGCGTGAGACGGGACAGGGACACTAGCACAGATACGCAGTATTTT. Its protein is CASSVRRDRDTSTDTQYF. The full variable domain, rest sourced from reference TRBV9 and TRBJ2-3, is DSGVTQTPKHLITATGQRVTLRCSPRSGDLSVYWYQQSLDQGLQFLIQYYNGEERAKGNILERFSAQQFPDLHSELNLSSLELGDSALYFCASSVRRDRDTSTDTQYFGPGTRLTVL.

This chain uses TRBV28 with TRBJ1-5, with 8 bases matching TRBD1. Germline V gives CDR1 MDHEN, CDR2 SYDVKM. J lost 4 bases, V lost 3 bases, and 8 bases had no gene match. CDR3 length: 16 residues. The CDR3 DNA sequence: TGTGCCAGCAGTTTCGGACAGGGTTGGCAAAATCAGCCCCAGCATTTT. This codes for CASSFGQGWQNQPQHF. Using reference TRBV28 and TRBJ1-5 for the parts outside the CDR3, the full variable domain is DVKVTQSSRYLVKRTGEKVFLECVQDMDHENMFWYRQDPGLGLRLIYFSYDVKMKEKGDIPEGYSVSREKKERFSLILESASTNQTSMYLCASSFGQGWQNQPQHFGDGTRLSIL.

The chain carries TRBV5-4 and TRBJ2-2; D might be TRBD1 (5 bases). The CDR3 runs 15 residues. Germline loops: CDR1 SGHNT, CDR2 YYREEE (reference sequence). Between the trimmed V and J ends, which lost 0 bases and 6 bases, there was a span of 12 bases. In DNA form, the CDR3 reads TGTGCCAGCAGCTTGGGCAGGGCTGATCCCGGGGAGCTGTTTTTT. Its translation is CASSLGRADPGELFF.

The V call is TRBV7-9, the J call TRBJ2-5, with D unresolved. The germline V gene encodes CDR1 SEHNR and CDR2 FQNEAQ (reference sequence). V gave up 5 bases and J gave up 0 bases, with 10 bases separating them. This CDR3 comprises 14 residues. CDR3 protein: CASSLSVYQETQYF. The CDR3 region has the DNA TGTGCCAGCAGCCTATCTGTCTACCAAGAGACCCAGTACTTC.

J is TRBJ2-5 and V is TRBV6-5; 9 bases map to TRBD1. The junction had 3 bases not matched to a gene; V was cut back by 5 bases and J by 5 bases. CDR3 size: 13 residues. Germline V gives CDR1 MNHEY, CDR2 SVGAGI. For the CDR3, the DNA is TGTGCCAGCAGTCACAGGGGGCGGGAGACCCAGTACTTC. Residues: CASSHRGRETQYF.

The sample holds many counts of this clone. The chain couples TRBV5-4 to TRBJ1-1; 8 bases line up with TRBD1. The length of the CDR3 is 13 residues. J was trimmed by 8 bases and V by 0 bases; bases with no gene match: 3. Germline CDR1 and CDR2: SGHNT and YYREEE (reference sequence). The CDR3, as DNA: TGTGCCAGCAGCTTGGGGGGGACAGGCGAAGCTTTCTTT. This gives the protein CASSLGGTGEAFF. Drawing the rest from reference TRBV5-4 and TRBJ1-1, the complete variable domain is ETGVTQSPTHLIKTRGQQVTLRCSSQSGHNTVSWYQQALGQGPQFIFQYYREEENGRGNFPPRFSGLQFPNYSSELNVNALELDDSALYLCASSLGGTGEAFFGQGTRLTVV.